The clone carrying this T cell receptor beta chain has at least ten counts. Its antigen is not identified. V shed 4 bases and J 0 bases; nucleotides not matched to a gene: 9. The V gene's germline CDR1 is LGHNA and CDR2 YNFKEQ. The CDR3 loop spans 17 amino acids. This record comes from a study of blood T cells in healthy people across ages. Sample-barcoded 5' priming and a J-beta primer mix drove a second PCR of roughly 7 to 11 cycles. Each cDNA molecule was tagged by a template-switch adaptor that had 12 random nucleotides. All samples yielded 3 million or more CDR3-containing paired-end reads. TCRdb independently ran MiXCR on the 5' RACE reads; one entry per CDR3 protein. This sample has 500,000 to 700,000 distinct CDR3 sequences; under 30% occur once, and the top ten carry around 16%. Study-level findings and limits: Roughly linear declines in TCR beta diversity per million T cells occurred with age.

Per-sample yields of isolated PBMCs were at least 6.5 million. The material sequenced was blood. The chain employs TRBV4-2 and TRBJ2-3, with TRBD2 matching 8 bases. This receptor was identified in an elderly woman in good health. Written as DNA, the CDR3 is TGTGCCAGCAGCCCCGACATGCGGGGGGCGAGCACAGATACGCAGTATTTT. Its protein product is CASSPDMRGASTDTQYF.